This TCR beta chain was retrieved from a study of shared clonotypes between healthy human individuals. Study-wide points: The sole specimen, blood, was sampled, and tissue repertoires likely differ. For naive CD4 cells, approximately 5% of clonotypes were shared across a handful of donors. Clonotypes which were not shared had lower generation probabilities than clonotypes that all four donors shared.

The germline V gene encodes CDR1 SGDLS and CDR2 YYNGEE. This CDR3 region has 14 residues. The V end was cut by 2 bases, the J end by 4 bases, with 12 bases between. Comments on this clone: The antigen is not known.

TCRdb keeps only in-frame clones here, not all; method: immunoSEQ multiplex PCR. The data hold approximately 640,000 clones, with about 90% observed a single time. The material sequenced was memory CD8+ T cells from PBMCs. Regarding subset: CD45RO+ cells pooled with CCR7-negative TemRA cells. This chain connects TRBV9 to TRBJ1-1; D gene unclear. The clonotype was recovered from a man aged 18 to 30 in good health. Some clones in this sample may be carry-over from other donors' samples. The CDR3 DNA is TGTGCCAGCAGCGTTGGGGTTATCGGCACTGAAGCTTTCTTT. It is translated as CASSVGVIGTEAFF.